The clone carrying this T cell receptor (beta chain) was seen once. The antigen is unknown. A multiplex PCR was run with 60 Vbeta primers and 13 Jbeta primers. As originally analysed: Approximately 72 million unique TCR beta chains, about 10 million of them shared, were counted by a later analysis. Repertoires were generated with immunoSEQ multiplex PCR, while TCRdb's copy carries only in-frame clones and drops some. That table is the source of V, J and clone size, and D and trimming were worked out from the DNA. The sample lists more than 85,000 clones; around 84% were seen once. This sample is drawn from a study of cytomegalovirus exposure and HLA in healthy donors. Points from the study as a whole: Some public TCRs appeared in many individuals, while most sequences were rare. In vitro assays verified that a few CMV-associated chains recognized CMV antigens specifically.

The CDR3 has 15 amino acids. Trimming took off 0 bases at V and 2 bases at J, with 14 bases between the two ends. The germline V gene has CDR1 GTSNPN and CDR2 SVGIG (reference sequence). Sequenced material: PBMCs. This chain uses TRBV30 with TRBJ2-7; D is possibly TRBD2 (6 bases). The origin of this receptor is a woman in her late teens or twenties in good health and CMV-seronegative. The CDR3 sequence: CAWSVRPGTPYEQYF. CDR3 DNA sequence: TGTGCCTGGAGTGTAAGGCCGGGGACTCCCTACGAGCAGTACTTC.